This T cell receptor beta chain was found in a study of OX40 agonist ivuxolimab in advanced cancers. Study at large: Patients receiving dose escalation had hepatocellular carcinoma, melanoma, renal cell or head and neck cancer.

Exclusion applied to patients with autoimmune disease history or systemic immunosuppression. V lost 0 bases and J 12 bases, leaving 15 bases between the germline ends. Germline V gives CDR1 SNHLY, CDR2 FYNNEI. This CDR3 is 14 amino acids long. General observations from the study: Mean expanded clone counts were higher in CD8+ than CD4+ T cells. Some nonresponders likewise displayed low normalized T-cell clonal expansion.

The repertoire was sequenced with immunoSEQ multiplex PCR; TCRdb's copy has only in-frame clones and lacks some. The top ten clones hold around 2.2% of a sample with over 55,000 clones, just over 90% of them seen once. Note on this clone: The antigen is unknown.

The material was CD4+ or CD8+ T cells sorted from blood, obtained in a trial of the OX40 agonist ivuxolimab. This clonotype was obtained from an adult with an advanced solid tumor such as melanoma, head and neck, liver or kidney cancer. This chain uses TRBV2 with TRBJ2-1, with D possibly called TRBD1 or TRBD2 (5 bases each). CDR3 nucleotide sequence: TGTGCCAGCAGTGAAGCGCGGCCTACTGGGGGGCAGTTCTTC. Its protein is CASSEARPTGGQFF.